These 31 T cell receptor beta chains originate from one sample sequenced in a study of human T cells and chemical hapten exposure. Documented time point: patch test 1, 2 weeks after DPC sensitization. Treatment of the sample: therapeutic diphenylcyclopropenone sensitization with weekly scalp DPC. TCRdb used MiXCR to reprocess the RACE reads, holding one entry per CDR3 protein. The table has 300,000 to 450,000 distinct CDR3 sequences, more than 4.5% seen once. The sample in question was whole blood, obtained in connection with sensitization to the hapten diphenylcyclopropenone (DPC). Every receptor here comes from a woman in her forties or fifties with alopecia areata. Some clones in this sample may be carry-over from other donors' samples.

In its sample, this clonotype was seen many times. This rearrangement joins TRBV3-1 to TRBJ2-5, with D perhaps given as TRBD1 or TRBD2 (6 bases each). V was trimmed by 4 bases and J by 5 bases, leaving 14 bases between them. CDR1 is LGHDT, CDR2 YNNKEL, per germline (reference sequence). This CDR3 is 14 amino acids long. The CDR3 is CASSLDGGLETQYF. For the CDR3, the DNA is TGTGCCAGCAGCCTGGACGGGGGCCTGGAGACCCAGTACTTC.

This chain uses TRBV10-3 with TRBJ1-5, with D maybe TRBD1 (5 bases). The CDR3 contains 14 residues. Trimming took 1 base from V and 7 from J, leaving 11 bases between them. Germline V gene data show CDR1 as ENHRY and CDR2 as SYGVKD. The CDR3, as DNA: TGTGCCATCAGTGAGTTTACAGGAGGGCAGCCCCAGCATTTT. Protein: CAISEFTGGQPQHF.

In this sample, this clonotype turned up many times. The chain links TRBV9 to TRBJ2-3; D is undetermined. Germline V lookup: CDR1 SGDLS, CDR2 YYNGEE. The CDR3 loop spans 15 amino acids. V dropped 3 bases and J dropped 1 base, with 12 bases sitting between them. The CDR3 DNA sequence: TGTGCCAGCAGCGGGCGACTTGTAGGCACAGATACGCAGTATTTT. It translates to CASSGRLVGTDTQYF.

Turning to this clonotype: A much larger clone differs by one base, so this may be a read error. The chain employs TRBV6-6 and TRBJ2-5; TRBD1 might be the D (6 bases). CDR3 length equals 14 residues. Germline V lookup: CDR1 MNHNY, CDR2 SVGAGI (reference sequence). Trimming removed 3 bases at V and 5 bases at J, with 13 bases between. For the CDR3, the DNA is TGTGCCAGCAGTTATGGGACATGGGTGGAGACCCAGTACTTC. This gives the protein CASSYGTWVETQYF.

On this clonotype: Given a much more abundant clone one base away, this may be a read error. The chain links TRBV4-3 to TRBJ2-1; 8 bases match TRBD2. The CDR3 length is 16 residues. Germline loops: CDR1 LGHNA, CDR2 YSLEER. The chain's CDR3 is CASSLMTSADANEQLF. In DNA, the CDR3 is TGCGCCAGCAGTCTGATGACTAGCGCGGACGCCAATGAGCAGTTATTC.

This clonotype was detected ten times or more. In DNA, the CDR3 is TGTGCCAGCAGCTTAGCGCGGGACAATAATTCACCCCTCCACTTT. It specifies CASSLARDNNSPLHF. The V gene is TRBV7-7, the J gene TRBJ1-6, with a weak D call TRBD1 (6 bases). V was pared by 0 bases and J by 5 bases, with 8 bases between. This CDR3 spans 15 amino acids. Germline assignment: CDR1 SSHAT and CDR2 FNYEAQ (reference sequence).

This clonotype was observed at least ten times. V gene TRBV29-1 combines with J gene TRBJ2-1; D may match TRBD1 or TRBD2 (5 bases each). From germline, CDR1 is SQVTM and CDR2 ANQGSEA. The CDR3 length is 13 residues. V gave up 4 bases and J gave up 7 bases, with 14 bases separating them. CDR3 amino acids: CSVVRDGGNEQFF. The CDR3 bases are TGCAGCGTTGTCCGGGACGGAGGTAATGAGCAGTTCTTC.

This clonotype was recorded many times. This sequence joins TRBV29-1 and TRBJ1-3; D is uncertain. Germline V gene lookup returns CDR1 SQVTM and CDR2 ANQGSEA. Deletions cut 6 bases from V and 4 bases from J, with 16 bases between. The CDR3 has 14 residues. CDR3 residues: CSVAFAGSGNTIYF. The CDR3 DNA follows: TGCAGCGTCGCTTTTGCTGGATCGGGAAACACCATATATTTT.

The table lists this clonotype with many counts. The rearrangement joins TRBV20-1 to TRBJ1-1; D unresolved. The CDR3 runs 13 residues. Trimming left V 6 bases short and J 3 bases short, with 14 bases between. Germline assignment: CDR1 DFQATT and CDR2 SNEGSKA (reference sequence). As DNA, the CDR3 is TGCAGTGCCACTTTCCGGAGGGACACTGAAGCTTTCTTT. Its translation is CSATFRRDTEAFF.

This clonotype was seen many times. The rearrangement joins TRBV7-2 to TRBJ2-3; D is ambiguous. Germline values: CDR1 SGHTA, CDR2 FQGNSA. The CDR3 loop spans 15 amino acids. V dropped 2 bases and J dropped 4 bases, with 13 bases sitting between them. The CDR3 here is CASSLLVGSPDTQYF. As DNA, the CDR3 is TGTGCCAGCAGCTTATTGGTTGGTAGTCCAGATACGCAGTATTTT.

This clonotype was seen repeatedly, ten times or more. As DNA, the CDR3 is TGTGCCAGTAGTGAGACAGTTAACTATGGCTACACCTTC. Translated, it gives CASSETVNYGYTF. The V call is TRBV19, the J call TRBJ1-2, with TRBD1 as a possible D gene (5 bases). The CDR3 is 13 residues long. Germline V gene lookup returns CDR1 LNHDA and CDR2 SQIVND (reference sequence). Trimming left V 5 bases short and J 1 base short, with 8 bases between.

This clonotype has a handful of counts. The chain has TRBV4-1 and TRBJ2-3; a possible D gene is TRBD1 (5 bases). This CDR3 is built from 14 residues. The germline V gene encodes CDR1 MGHRA and CDR2 YSYEKL. Between the trimmed V and J ends, which lost 5 bases and 5 bases, there was a span of 14 bases. The CDR3 region has the DNA TGCGCCAGCAGCGCCAGTTCAGGGCGAGATACGCAGTATTTT. As protein: CASSASSGRDTQYF.

This clonotype was observed a few times. This chain links TRBV12-3 or TRBV12-4 with TRBJ1-1; 8 bases are a match to TRBD1. CDR3 length: 15 residues. V shed 8 bases and J 1 base; nucleotides not matched to a gene: 9. CDR3 region: CASCRDRNSNTEAFF. The CDR3 DNA sequence: TGTGCCAGCTGCCGGGACAGGAATTCGAACACTGAAGCTTTCTTT.

This clonotype was detected many times. The rearrangement uses TRBV7-9 and TRBJ2-5; D gene ambiguous. The germline CDR1 and CDR2 sequences are SEHNR and FQNEAQ (reference sequence). V lost 0 bases and J lost 0, with 17 bases in between. The CDR3 extends over 18 amino acids. The CDR3 loop reads CASSLASPRTMYQETQYF. In DNA form, the CDR3 reads TGTGCCAGCAGCTTAGCAAGCCCCCGGACGATGTACCAAGAGACCCAGTACTTC.

The table lists this clonotype with a few counts. V gene TRBV12-3 or TRBV12-4 combines with J gene TRBJ1-5; no definite D call. The V gene lost 3 bases and the J gene lost 9 bases, with 9 bases spanning the gap. The CDR3 totals 12 residues. CDR3 residues: CASSFPPGPQHF. The CDR3 DNA sequence: TGTGCCAGCAGTTTCCCTCCTGGGCCCCAGCATTTT.

A word on this clonotype: A much larger clone lies a single base off, so this may be a read error. The conserved phenylalanine or tryptophan is not found at the CDR3 terminus, so this likely reflects a read error. The DNA is left out, because the CDR3 cannot be placed on it with certainty; the CDR3 is given as TCRdb lists it. This rearrangement joins TRBV11-3 to TRBJ1-5; the D call of TRBD1 is as the table states it, not checked on the DNA. The CDR3 is 11 amino acids in total, end residues counted. The germline V gene encodes CDR1 SGHNT and CDR2 YENEEA. Here the CDR3 reads CVSPPGTGVGR.

This clonotype was counted at least ten times. The V gene is TRBV5-1, the J gene TRBJ2-1; a possible D gene is TRBD2 (6 bases). This CDR3 spans 14 amino acids. Trimming pared 3 bases from V and 7 bases from J, leaving 14 bases between. Germline CDR1 is SGHRS and CDR2 is YFSETQ. Here the CDR3 DNA reads TGCGCCAGCAGCTACCTAGCGAACCTGAATGAGCAGTTCTTC. This encodes CASSYLANLNEQFF. The full variable domain, in which reference TRBV5-1 and TRBJ2-1 provide the parts outside the CDR3, is KAGVTQTPRYLIKTRGQQVTLSCSPISGHRSVSWYQQTPGQGLQFLFEYFSETQRNKGNFPGRFSGRQFSNSRSEMNVSTLELGDSALYLCASSYLANLNEQFFGPGTRLTVL.

The chain has TRBV9 and TRBJ2-3; 7 bases map to TRBD1. The CDR3 loop spans 15 amino acids. In germline, CDR1 is SGDLS, CDR2 YYNGEE. V trimming: 4 bases; J trimming: 6 bases; junction bases outside the gene matches: 11. DNA of the CDR3: TGTGCCAGCAGCAAGCGACAGGGTTTGCTGGATACGCAGTATTTT. Translated, it gives CASSKRQGLLDTQYF.

In its sample, this clonotype was seen once. It may be a read error: a sequence one base away is much more abundant. The rearrangement links TRBV4-3 to TRBJ2-5, with TRBD1 matching over 8 bases. The CDR3 loop spans 15 amino acids. Looked up from germline, CDR1 is LGHNA and CDR2 is YSLEER. CDR3 sequence reads: CASSLADRGSETHYF. The CDR3 nucleotides are TGCGCCAGCAGCCTAGCTGACAGGGGTTCGGAGACCCATTACTTC.

The sample holds many counts of this clonotype. The V call is TRBV5-6, the J call TRBJ2-3; D unresolved. There are 13 residues in the CDR3. Trimming pared 3 bases from V and 0 bases from J, leaving 5 bases between. The V gene's germline CDR1 is SGHDT and CDR2 YYEEEE. CDR3 sequence reads: CASSSISTDTQYF. As DNA, the CDR3 is TGTGCCAGCAGCTCCATTAGCACAGATACGCAGTATTTT.

This clonotype was counted a few times. The chain recombines TRBV18 with TRBJ2-6; D gene unclear. The CDR3 sequence is 18 residues long. Germline V gene data show CDR1 as KGHSH and CDR2 as LQKENI. V lost 6 bases and J 6 bases, leaving 24 bases between the germline ends. The CDR3 sequence is CASSLSQPLGLLANVLTF. The CDR3 nucleotides are TGTGCCAGCTCCCTTTCTCAGCCATTAGGGCTTCTGGCCAACGTCCTGACTTTC.

A few counts support this clonotype. CDR3: CSVLAGGEYTEAFF. CDR3 DNA sequence: TGCAGCGTTCTGGCAGGGGGCGAATACACTGAAGCTTTCTTT. This chain connects TRBV29-1 to TRBJ1-1; TRBD1 agrees at 8 bases. Germline assignment: CDR1 SQVTM and CDR2 ANQGSEA. The CDR3 is 14 residues long. After removal of 5 bases from V and 3 bases from J, the junction contained 8 bases not matched to a gene.

The rearrangement joins TRBV12-5 to TRBJ2-1; maybe TRBD2 (6 bases). The germline V and J ends were trimmed by 0 bases and 4 bases, with 13 bases remaining between them. CDR1 and CDR2 (germline): LGHNT, FRNRAP. CDR3 size: 16 residues. The CDR3 here is CASGLVGGRLYNEQFF. The CDR3 nucleotides are TGTGCTAGTGGTTTGGTTGGTGGGAGGCTTTACAATGAGCAGTTCTTC.

This clonotype came up many times. V is TRBV7-2 and J is TRBJ2-3, with D possibly being TRBD2 (6 bases). V dropped 3 bases and J dropped 3 bases, with 13 bases sitting between them. The CDR3 is 15 amino acids. Germline V lookup: CDR1 SGHTA, CDR2 FQGNSA. The CDR3 loop reads CASSFAGTQTDTQYF. The CDR3 bases are TGTGCCAGCAGCTTCGCCGGGACTCAAACAGATACGCAGTATTTT.

This clonotype was detected ten times or more. The V call is TRBV4-1, the J call TRBJ1-6; 7 bases are a match to TRBD1. The germline V gene encodes CDR1 MGHRA and CDR2 YSYEKL. The CDR3 totals 16 residues. V was pared by 0 bases and J by 14 bases, with 13 bases of the junction left unmatched. The CDR3 protein is CASSQEEGGRPRALHF. CDR3 DNA: TGCGCCAGCAGCCAAGAGGAAGGGGGCCGGCCTAGGGCCCTCCACTTT.

This clonotype was counted between two and nine times. The rearrangement links TRBV29-1 to TRBJ2-7, with 8 positions matching TRBD1. This CDR3 region has 13 residues. V lost 6 bases, J lost 3 bases, and 7 bases stayed unmatched. Germline loops: CDR1 SQVTM, CDR2 ANQGSEA. CDR3 residues: CSVRTGMVYEQYF. The CDR3 nucleotides are TGCAGCGTCCGGACAGGGATGGTCTACGAGCAGTACTTC.

With regard to this clonotype: It may be a read error: a sequence one base away is much more abundant. The chain employs TRBV28 and TRBJ2-1; 8 bases are a match to TRBD1. The CDR3 has 17 residues. The junction had 9 bases not matched to a gene; V was cut back by 3 bases and J by 2 bases. Germline CDR1 MDHEN, CDR2 SYDVKM. CDR3 coding DNA: TGTGCCAGCAGTTTGTATTTCGGGACAGGAGCCTACAATGAGCAGTTCTTC. The encoded protein is CASSLYFGTGAYNEQFF.

This clonotype appeared many times. The V gene is TRBV10-3, the J gene TRBJ2-5; 7 bases align to TRBD2. Per the germline V gene, CDR1 is ENHRY and CDR2 is SYGVKD. Trimming cost V 11 bases and J 5 bases; bases outside gene matches: 8. The CDR3 has 12 residues. CDR3 sequence reads: CAPFGGFETQYF. CDR3 nucleotide sequence: TGTGCCCCATTCGGGGGGTTCGAGACCCAGTACTTC.

In this sample, this clonotype turned up many times. The rearrangement joins TRBV7-2 to TRBJ2-2; D is unresolved. V lost 3 bases, J lost 1 base, and 6 bases lay in between. The CDR3 runs 14 residues. The V gene's germline CDR1 is SGHTA and CDR2 FQGNSA. The CDR3 region is CASSLEGNTGELFF. CDR3 bases: TGTGCCAGCAGCTTGGAAGGGAACACCGGGGAGCTGTTTTTT.

This clonotype has at least ten counts. The chain recombines TRBV3-1 with TRBJ1-1; D ambiguous. V lost 0 bases, J lost 1 base, and 6 bases lay in between. The CDR3 is made up of 14 amino acids. CDR1 and CDR2 (germline): LGHDT, YNNKEL (reference sequence). The DNA for the CDR3 is TGTGCCAGCAGCCAAGATATACGGAACACTGAAGCTTTCTTT. It codes for CASSQDIRNTEAFF.

This clonotype appeared many times. This sequence joins TRBV29-1 and TRBJ1-2; possible D gene TRBD1, 5 bases. Trimming pared 4 bases from V and 2 bases from J, leaving 8 bases between. Germline CDR1 is SQVTM and CDR2 is ANQGSEA. There are 12 residues in the CDR3. The CDR3 nucleotides read TGCAGCGTTGGAGGGGCCAACTATGGCTACACCTTC. It translates to CSVGGANYGYTF. The full variable domain, completed using reference TRBV29-1 and TRBJ1-2, is SAVISQKPSRDICQRGTSLTIQCQVDSQVTMMFWYRQQPGQSLTLIATANQGSEATYESGFVIDKFPISRPNLTFSTLTVSNMSPEDSSIYLCSVGGANYGYTFGSGTRLTVV.